The entry below describes one T cell receptor beta chain. No antigen is known for it. These data originate in a study of glioma-infiltrating T cells. In germline, CDR1 is SGHRS, CDR2 YFSETQ. Trimming cost V 4 bases and J 2 bases, with 12 bases left between them. CDR3 length equals 14 residues. Amplification of TCR alpha and beta CDR3 regions from RNA used iRepertoire nested multiplex PCR. For one-step reverse transcription and amplification, roughly 95-400 ng of tissue mRNA or PBMC total RNA was used. Using its own MiXCR run on the multiplex PCR reads, TCRdb lists one record per CDR3 protein. The sample lists about 89,000 distinct CDR3 sequences; about 23% were seen once. Study-wide results and limits: Tissue and blood shared very few CDR3 sequences. Gliomas, especially low-grade, showed above-expected tissue-blood divergence; non-neoplastic patients showed below.

The V call is TRBV5-1, the J call TRBJ1-1, with D possibly being TRBD1 (6 bases). The source of this sequence is a human donor with low-grade glioma or glioblastoma, undergoing nonglioma brain surgery, or in good health (not recorded which). Sequenced material: glioma tissue, nonneoplastic brain tissue, or PBMCs (not recorded which). The CDR3 nucleotides read TGCGCCAGCAGCATATACAGGGTAAACACTGAAGCTTTCTTT. It specifies CASSIYRVNTEAFF.